The next 16 T cell receptor beta chains were all read from a single sample in a study of blood T cell repertoires in COVID-19. Some clones are missing from TCRdb's copy, which holds only in-frame ones; the method was immunoSEQ multiplex PCR. The sample lists hundreds of thousands of clones, over 75% occurring once. Sequencing input: peripheral blood. Receptors were obtained from a man over 45 with COVID-19, enrolled during active disease.

The chain couples TRBV7-3 to TRBJ2-6; 12 bases are shared with TRBD1. Germline-derived CDR1 and CDR2 are SGHTA and FQGTGA. J lost 4 bases, V lost 6 bases, and 10 bases had no gene match. CDR3 length equals 18 residues. Here the CDR3 DNA reads TGTGCCAGCAGGAAGCCGGGACAGGGGGCGCAAGGGGCCAACGTCCTGACTTTC. Its translation is CASRKPGQGAQGANVLTF. The variable domain in full, with the rest retrieved from reference TRBV7-3 and TRBJ2-6, is GAGVSQTPSNKVTEKGKYVELRCDPISGHTALYWYRQSLGQGPEFLIYFQGTGAADDSGLPNDRFFAVRPEGSVSTLKIQRTERGDSAVYLCASRKPGQGAQGANVLTFGAGSRLTVL.

This chain joins TRBV25-1 and TRBJ2-1, with 10 bases that match TRBD1. CDR1 and CDR2 (germline): MGHDK, SYGVNS. This CDR3 is built from 16 residues. J was trimmed by 2 bases and V by 8 bases; bases with no gene match: 9. CDR3 DNA sequence: TGTGCCAGCGATCCGGGACAGGGGTACCCCTACAATGAGCAGTTCTTC. Translated, it gives CASDPGQGYPYNEQFF.

The chain recombines TRBV11-3 with TRBJ2-5, with D perhaps matching TRBD2 (5 bases). The germline V gene encodes CDR1 SGHNT and CDR2 YENEEA. This CDR3 spans 13 amino acids. V lost 2 bases and J lost 9, with 13 bases in between. CDR3 DNA: TGTGCCAGCAGCTTACGATCGAGGGATGCCCAGTACTTC. The encoded protein is CASSLRSRDAQYF.

The gene calls are TRBV18 and TRBJ1-5; no clear D. Germline loops: CDR1 KGHSH, CDR2 LQKENI. This CDR3 comprises 14 residues. Trimming shortened V by 6 bases and J by 7 bases, and 16 bases separated the two germline ends. This chain's CDR3 is CASSLLGGQQPQHF. The DNA for the CDR3 is TGTGCCAGCTCCCTTTTAGGAGGGCAACAGCCCCAGCATTTT. The full variable domain, with the rest looked up from reference TRBV18 and TRBJ1-5, is NAGVMQNPRHLVRRRGQEARLRCSPMKGHSHVYWYRQLPEEGLKFMVYLQKENIIDESGMPKERFSAEFPKEGPSILRIQQVVRGDSAAYFCASSLLGGQQPQHFGDGTRLSIL.

Of note for this clone: The sample has other DNA sequences that encode this CDR3 too. The chain recombines TRBV20-1 with TRBJ2-1, with 10 bases aligning to TRBD1. CDR1 is DFQATT and CDR2 is SNEGSKA in the germline V gene (reference sequence). This CDR3 has 14 residues. V trimming: 3 bases; J trimming: 3 bases; junction bases outside the gene matches: 2. Written as DNA, the CDR3 is TGCAGTGCTAGTCGGGACAGGGGCTACAATGAGCAGTTCTTC. Translation gives CSASRDRGYNEQFF.

The chain joins TRBV4-2 to TRBJ2-1, with TRBD2 matching over 14 bases. From germline, CDR1 is LGHNA and CDR2 YNFKEQ. Unmatched junction bases numbered 3, after V lost 4 bases and J lost 4 bases. The CDR3 contains 16 residues. CDR3 sequence: CASSRTSGGHYNEQFF. CDR3 bases: TGTGCCAGCAGCCGGACTAGCGGGGGGCATTACAATGAGCAGTTCTTC.

V gene TRBV19 combines with J gene TRBJ2-2; 10 positions agree with TRBD1. The germline CDR1 and CDR2 sequences are LNHDA and SQIVND (reference sequence). The J segment lost 4 bases and the V segment lost 1 base, leaving 18 bases of the junction unmatched. This CDR3 spans 21 amino acids. CDR3 in amino acids: CASSIAKARGTGDGSTGELFF. CDR3 nucleotides: TGTGCCAGTAGTATAGCAAAAGCACGAGGGACAGGGGACGGGAGCACCGGGGAGCTGTTTTTT.

In this sample, this clone turned up a few times. CDR3 region: CASSDGENTEAFF. Here the CDR3 DNA reads TGTGCCAGCAGTGACGGAGAGAACACTGAAGCTTTCTTT. The V call is TRBV6-4, the J call TRBJ1-1; D not certain. V dropped 2 bases and J dropped 1 base, with 5 bases sitting between them. The CDR3 contains 13 residues. Germline CDR1 reads MRHNA; CDR2 reads SNTAGT.

The chain is built from TRBV7-8 and TRBJ2-5, with TRBD2 as a possible D gene (6 bases). The CDR3 length is 14 residues. The germline V gene has CDR1 SGHVS and CDR2 FQNEAQ. Trimming took 1 base from V and 4 from J, leaving 10 bases between them. This CDR3 is CASSLGRAPETQYF. In DNA form, the CDR3 reads TGTGCCAGCAGCTTAGGGAGGGCTCCAGAGACCCAGTACTTC.

This clone turned up a few times. J is TRBJ2-7 and V is TRBV6-1, with TRBD1 matching 7 bases. The V gene end was trimmed by 0 bases and the J gene end by 5 bases; junction bases not matched to a gene: 4. CDR1 is MNHNS and CDR2 is SASEGT in the germline V gene. This CDR3 region has 14 residues. The CDR3 sequence: CASSEATGWDEQYF. CDR3 in DNA: TGTGCCAGCAGTGAAGCGACAGGGTGGGACGAGCAGTACTTC.

The chain has TRBV6-5 and TRBJ2-1; 7 nucleotides line up with TRBD2. Losses at the gene ends were 2 bases for V and 5 bases for J; bases not matched to a gene: 9. Germline lookup yields CDR1 MNHEY and CDR2 SVGAGI. The CDR3 is 16 residues long. The CDR3 DNA reads TGTGCCAGCAGTTACGCCATAGGTCTAGCGGACAATGAGCAGTTCTTC. This codes for CASSYAIGLADNEQFF.

The V call is TRBV28, the J call TRBJ1-4; 11 nucleotides agree with TRBD1. With 2 bases clipped from V and 8 bases from J, the junction kept 10 bases outside the gene matches. Germline V gene lookup returns CDR1 MDHEN and CDR2 SYDVKM. The CDR3 extends over 17 amino acids. CDR3 sequence (DNA): TGTGCCAGCAGTTTAGGACAGGGGGCAGGGGCAGAGGAAAAACTGTTTTTT. This gives the protein CASSLGQGAGAEEKLFF.

The CDR3 loop is CASSQRLFTGELFF. CDR3 nucleotides: TGTGCCAGCAGTCAAAGACTCTTCACCGGGGAGCTGTTTTTT. The rearrangement uses TRBV6-2 or TRBV6-3 and TRBJ2-2, with unresolved D. Germline V gives CDR1 MNHEY, CDR2 SVGEGT. The germline V and J ends were trimmed by 5 bases and 4 bases, with 11 bases remaining between them. This CDR3 has 14 residues.

The chain joins TRBV4-3 to TRBJ1-2, with D possibly matching TRBD1 (6 bases). The CDR3 has 16 residues. Germline-derived CDR1 and CDR2 are LGHNA and YSLEER. Between the trimmed V and J ends, which lost 1 base and 2 bases, there was a span of 14 bases. The CDR3 DNA is TGCGCCAGCAGCCAAGGGGTCAGGGGCAGGAACTATGGCTACACCTTC. Translated: CASSQGVRGRNYGYTF.

This chain joins TRBV2 and TRBJ1-1; no clear D gene. Germline loops: CDR1 SNHLY, CDR2 FYNNEI. This CDR3 has 13 amino acids. Trimming took off 5 bases at V and 0 bases at J, with 7 bases between the two ends. CDR3 sequence: CASSRAMNTEAFF. The CDR3 DNA sequence: TGTGCCAGCAGTCGTGCGATGAACACTGAAGCTTTCTTT.

The rearrangement uses TRBV19 and TRBJ1-5; D possibly corresponds to TRBD1 (6 bases). Germline V lookup: CDR1 LNHDA, CDR2 SQIVND (reference sequence). V was shortened by 8 bases and J by 8 bases, with 13 bases between the two germline ends. CDR3 length: 12 residues. The chain's CDR3 is CASREGGKPQHF. As DNA, the CDR3 is TGTGCCAGTCGAGAGGGGGGGAAGCCCCAGCATTTT.